This T cell receptor beta chain originates from a study of cytomegalovirus exposure and HLA in healthy donors (dated by TCRdb to about 2017). About the study as a whole: An earlier analysis of about 530 of the donors reported around 280 Gb of sequence data and 100 million to 120 million unique TCR beta sequences obtained from around 180 million T cells. High-throughput TCR immunosequencing, statistical association of individual TCRs with disease status, and machine learning were combined to predict cytomegalovirus infection status. A later genetic analysis used genome-wide SNP genotypes for about 60% of the roughly 700 donors, treating that subset as a discovery cohort. About 330 gigabases of sequencing data and around 88 million unique TCR sequences made up an early release that covered about 640 HLA-typed donors. On average, around 230,000 unique TCR beta nucleotide sequences were sequenced per donor among 350 to 400 genotyped donors of the cohort, with 15% to 20% of those sequences being non-productive. Class I and class II HLA loci were covered by the typing at four-digit resolution. Using immunosequencing, the study profiled T cell repertoires from fewer than 850 subjects and related those repertoires to cytomegalovirus serostatus. To decide whether each TCR beta V gene segment behaved as functional or pseudogenic, an earlier analysis of approximately 620 of the donors relied on high-throughput TCR beta sequencing. A separate validation cohort of more than 100 different subjects was used in addition to the roughly 700-subject first cohort. The aim of the study was to test whether cataloging public T cell receptors could identify signatures of past pathogen exposure. In a later analysis, previously published TCR beta repertoires from several hundred donors were re-analyzed and high-resolution HLA genotyping was added so that TCR occurrence patterns could be studied. Every repertoire in the discovery cohort had been generated on one and the same sequencing platform. Typing coverage varied by locus: about 629-640 donors for A, B, C, DRB1 and DQB1; approximately 560 for DQA1; 606 for DPA1; about 450 for DPB1. Four to six DR-DQ haplotypes were handled as single units for association and clustering because linkage in the cohort was strong. In the later analysis, no new phenotypic data were used to find candidate immune exposures; instead, reliance was placed on TCR beta sequences and their occurrence across donors. Of the approximately 400 genotyped donors, 80% to 90% were placed in the genetic ancestry cluster associated with self-reported Caucasian donors. Donor age, sex, ethnicity and CMV serostatus were collected together with the repertoire data. What the study reported, not specific to this receptor: In an earlier analysis of more than 450 of the donors, most TCR beta V segments were observed in productive rearrangements about 90% or about 30% of the time, broadly matching IMGT annotations. The earlier analysis of nearly 600 of the donors excluded about 16 rarely observed V segments, including chromosome 9 orphons, because counts were too low. CMV serostatus was the only immune exposure information available for the cohort. In a later analysis, TCR association rates were found to vary across HLA loci, with the most associated TCRs seen for DRB1 alleles and the fewest for HLA-C alleles. The 87-base-pair reads could not distinguish some IMGT-functional V segments, including TRBV6-2 and TRBV6-3, so those segments were excluded. A group of highly shared sequence variants was considered likely to be a technical artifact of the sequencing pipeline. It was suggested by the authors that the approach could potentially be generalized to other disease states and immunological phenotypes. This cohort had only TCR beta chains sequenced, and the lack of alpha or paired-chain data limited which features could be detected. Correlated functional status among segregating V segments might reflect linkage disequilibrium, but an unknown experimental factor could not be ruled out. A later analysis reported that several top co-occurrence clusters appeared linked to parvovirus B19, influenza, CMV and Epstein-Barr virus. In both the original and validation cohorts, the classifier was reported to diagnose cytomegalovirus status with high specificity and sensitivity. Most TCR sequences were seen in very few donors, while some public TCRs were found in many individuals. Because HLA typing was missing for some donors at each locus, association tests included only the typed subset. At a false discovery rate of 0.05, a later analysis linked 16,951 TCR beta sequences to specific HLA alleles. A few of the identified cytomegalovirus-associated TCR beta chains were confirmed in vitro to be specific for cytomegalovirus antigens. In the study, around 160 TCR beta chains were listed as associated with cytomegalovirus. A further reported finding was that TCR beta sequences accurately predicted the HLA-A and HLA-B alleles for most subjects in the first cohort. According to a later genetic analysis, donors in an Asian-associated ancestry cluster had fewer N-insertions in productive TCRs than the roughly 700-donor mean. Compared with equally common non-associated chains, HLA-associated TCR beta chains in a later analysis were more clonally expanded and had lower generation probabilities. Most CMV-associated TCR beta chains appeared to be HLA-restricted in a later analysis, and the HLA associations seemed to be driven largely by CMV exposure. Assigning TCR associations to individual alleles was difficult when HLA alleles, especially DR and DQ, strongly co-occurred. The presence/absence analyses assumed that sequencing depth was roughly uniform across donors, and that assumption may not be true. V-gene and J-gene trimming of TCR beta chains was associated with a missense DCLRE1C variant in a later genetic analysis, and the association was replicated in an independent cohort.

The library was prepared using the immunoSEQ multiplex PCR assay. For the multiplex PCR, a mixture combining 60 forward primers for TCR Vbeta segments and 13 reverse primers for TCR Jbeta segments was used. A multiplex PCR assay on genomic DNA amplified the CDR3 region of rearranged TCR beta genes. On the Illumina HiSeq System, the amplified TCR beta libraries were sequenced as 87-base-pair reads. On the authors' methods: A later analysis tallied roughly 76 million unique TCR beta chains across the 666 repertoires, and about 12 million of those chains were shared by two or more donors. Raw reads were error-corrected and collapsed into unique sequences by a nearest-neighbor algorithm in which closely related sequences were merged to remove PCR and sequencing errors. To assign V, D and J gene segments, CDR3 sequences were aligned to IMGT reference sequences. Each retained sequence needed at least a six-nucleotide match to both a V gene segment and a J gene segment. A rearrangement counted as productive if the CDR3 had no stop codons and remained in frame with V and J, and every other rearrangement counted as non-productive. Following IMGT convention, CDR3 was defined as the stretch from the second conserved V-encoded cysteine up to the conserved J-encoded phenylalanine. In an earlier analysis of just under 600 of the donors, sequences lacking an unambiguous match to a single V gene segment were excluded. In an earlier analysis of several hundred of the donors, V segments were called functional above 56.7% productive rearrangements and were called segregating when the between-donor standard deviation exceeded 5%. To diagnose cytomegalovirus status from the catalog of TCR beta chain sequences, a statistical classification framework was built. In a later analysis, V and J genes were assigned by comparing TCR nucleotide sequences against IMGT/GENE-DB human TR gene sequences. A later analysis assigned CDR3 sequences and most-parsimonious VDJ recombination scenarios with the TCRdist pipeline. In a later analysis, every TCR beta chain was defined by the combination of its CDR3 amino acid sequence and its V-gene family, and reads without a unique V-gene family were dropped. As a way to deal with suspected cross-contamination and a sequencing artifact, a later analysis dropped over 550 nucleotide sequences that were highly shared and had low generation probability. A later analysis calculated a clonal expansion index for each public chain from normalized within-repertoire ranks of inferred template counts. A later analysis computed generation probabilities with a VDJ recombination model fitted to out-of-frame rearrangements, and checked the results against IGoR. In a later analysis, TCR-TCR, TCR-HLA and TCR-CMV co-occurrence was scored with hypergeometric tests, and a repertoire-size bias correction was applied to TCR pairs. In a later analysis, false discovery rates were estimated by permuting HLA or CMV assignments 20 times. In a later analysis, co-occurring TCRs were grouped using DBSCAN, with TCRdist sequence similarity added in when clustering inside HLA-allele-positive subsets. Co-occurrence clustering excluded repertoires with fewer than 30,000 or more than 120,000 public chains, plus five with anomalous nucleotide sharing. TCRdb re-hosts the immuneACCESS table, in-frame sequences only. Its copies lack some clones; in the studies checked, an unresolved V gene accounts for under half of them, and the cause for the rest is not known. V, J and clone size are taken as reported in that table, and D and trimming were inferred from the DNA itself. The sample table holds 150,000 to 200,000 clones, of which approximately 84% were seen once. Over 0.2% of the sample is held by the ten biggest clonotypes.

Details on this clone: Its antigen target is currently unknown. Relative to the germline gene, one junction end is altered; a read error may explain this.

The cohort was made up of approximately 670 healthy bone marrow donors. At the time of sampling, all cohort members were nominally healthy, though unrecorded immune exposures were likely present. The donor tested CMV seronegative, placing the donor among the 350 to 400 seronegative members of the cohort. A peripheral blood sample was collected from each donor, and TCR beta sequencing was performed on peripheral blood mononuclear cells. The Qiagen DNeasy Blood Extraction Kit was used to extract genomic DNA from the blood cell samples. Based on the germline V gene, the CDR1 and CDR2 sequences are SGHTA and FQGNSA. Spanning cysteine to phenylalanine, the CDR3 consists of 13 amino acids. Only the CDR3 DNA is retained, 39 bases long and in frame from the first base.

The rearranged segments are TRBV7-2 and TRBJ2-5, with TRBD2 matching 13 junction bases. The TCR comes from a girl under three years old in good health and CMV-seronegative. Sequencing was carried out using PBMCs. The DNA sequence is TGTGCCAGCAGCTTAGGGACTGGGACTAGCGGGAACTTC. Its protein product is CASSLGTGTSGNF.